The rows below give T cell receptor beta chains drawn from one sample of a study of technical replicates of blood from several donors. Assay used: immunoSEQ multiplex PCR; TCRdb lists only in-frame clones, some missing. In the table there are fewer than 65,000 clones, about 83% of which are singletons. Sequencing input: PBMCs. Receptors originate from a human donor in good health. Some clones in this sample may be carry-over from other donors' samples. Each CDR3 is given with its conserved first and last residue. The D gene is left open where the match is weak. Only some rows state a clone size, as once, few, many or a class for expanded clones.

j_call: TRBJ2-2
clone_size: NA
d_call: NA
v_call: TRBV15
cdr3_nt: TGTGCCACCAGCAGAGATGGTTCAGGGAGGACCGGGGAGCTGTTTTTT
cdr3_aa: CATSRDGSGRTGELFF

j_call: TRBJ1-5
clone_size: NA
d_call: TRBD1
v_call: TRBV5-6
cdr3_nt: TGTGCCAGCAGCTCCAGAGAGAGACAGGGGGCTGGCAATCAGCCCCAGCATTTT
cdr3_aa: CASSSRERQGAGNQPQHF

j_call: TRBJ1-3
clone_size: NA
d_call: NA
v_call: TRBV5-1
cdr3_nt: TGCGCCAGCAGCTTGGACACCTCTGGAAACACCATATATTTT
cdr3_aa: CASSLDTSGNTIYF

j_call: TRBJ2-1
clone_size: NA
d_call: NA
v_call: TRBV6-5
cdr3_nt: TGTGCCAGCAGTTACTTCATCACACCGGGGGACAATGAGCAGTTCTTC
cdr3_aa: CASSYFITPGDNEQFF

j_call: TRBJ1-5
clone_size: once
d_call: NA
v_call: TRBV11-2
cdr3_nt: TGTGCCAGCAGTCGGGATAGCAATCAGCCCCAGCATTTT
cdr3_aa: CASSRDSNQPQHF

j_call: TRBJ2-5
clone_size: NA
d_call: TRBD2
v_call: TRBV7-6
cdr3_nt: TGTGCCAGCAGCTTCACTAGCGGGAATTATGGGGAGACCCAGTACTTC
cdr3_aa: CASSFTSGNYGETQYF

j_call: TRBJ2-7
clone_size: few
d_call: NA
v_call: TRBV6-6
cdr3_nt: TGTGCCAGCAGTACGCAGGGGACCAAGCAGTACTTC
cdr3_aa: CASSTQGTKQYF

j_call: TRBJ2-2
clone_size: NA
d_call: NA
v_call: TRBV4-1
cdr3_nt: TGCGCCAGCAGCCCCGGGCGGGGAAACACCGGGGAGCTGTTTTTT
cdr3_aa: CASSPGRGNTGELFF

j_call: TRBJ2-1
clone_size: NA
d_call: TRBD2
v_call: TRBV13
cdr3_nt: TGTGCCAGCAGCTCCCTGGGCGGGGGGTGGAATGAGCAGTTCTTC
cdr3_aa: CASSSLGGGWNEQFF

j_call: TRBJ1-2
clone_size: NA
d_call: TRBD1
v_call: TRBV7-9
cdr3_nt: TGTGCCAGCGGCCGGACGACAGGGTTGAGCTATGGCTACACCTTC
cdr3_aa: CASGRTTGLSYGYTF

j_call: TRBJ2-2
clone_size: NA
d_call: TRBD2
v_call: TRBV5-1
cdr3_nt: TGCGCCAGCAGCTTGGAGACTAGCGGTGGCACCGGGGAGCTGTTTTTT
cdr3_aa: CASSLETSGGTGELFF

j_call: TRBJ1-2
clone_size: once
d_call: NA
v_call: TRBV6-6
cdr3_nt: TGTGCCAGCAGTTACTCGCCTGGGGGGGCCTATGGCTACACCTTC
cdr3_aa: CASSYSPGGAYGYTF

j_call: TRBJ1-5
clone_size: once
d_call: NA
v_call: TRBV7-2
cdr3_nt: TGTGCCAGCAGCCCCCAGGTGAATCAGCCCCAGCATTTT
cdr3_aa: CASSPQVNQPQHF

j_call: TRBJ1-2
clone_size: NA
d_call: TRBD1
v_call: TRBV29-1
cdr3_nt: TGCAGCGTTGAAGAACAGGGGAAAACCGGCTACACCTTC
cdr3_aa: CSVEEQGKTGYTF

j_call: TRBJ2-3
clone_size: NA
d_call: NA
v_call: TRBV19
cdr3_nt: TGTGCCAGTAGTATCCAGGGGGGCCGAGATACGCAGTATTTT
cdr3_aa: CASSIQGGRDTQYF